Listed below are T cell receptor beta chains from one sample, sequenced in a study of vaccination effects on CD4 cells after COVID-19. The method was immunoSEQ multiplex PCR; TCRdb's version includes in-frame clones alone and lacks a portion of them. The table includes some 56,000 clones, under 80% detected once. No cognate antigen is known for these TCRs. Here the sequenced sample was CD4+ T cells from PBMCs cultured with HIV peptides, taken before COVID-19 vaccination. These receptors all stem from a human donor who had a prior SARS-CoV-2 infection. CDR3s include the opening cysteine and the closing phenylalanine or tryptophan. D genes are given only for firm matches. Size values are once, few and many counts, or a class for expanded clones, and some rows have none.

j_call clone_size v_call d_call cdr3_aa cdr3_nt
TRBJ2-3 NA TRBV5-1 TRBD2 CASSSYAGVADTQYF TGCGCCAGCAGCTCTTATGCGGGGGTTGCGGATACGCAGTATTTT
TRBJ2-5 NA TRBV5-4 TRBD2 CASSFSGGAETQYF TGTGCCAGCAGCTTTAGCGGGGGGGCGGAGACCCAGTACTTC
TRBJ2-1 few TRBV5-1 TRBD2 CASSLDISGAYNEQFF TGCGCCAGCAGCTTGGATATTAGCGGGGCCTACAATGAGCAGTTCTTC
TRBJ1-1 NA TRBV15 TRBD1 CATRYSGGYTEAFF TGTGCCACCAGATACTCAGGGGGATACACTGAAGCTTTCTTT
TRBJ2-6 once TRBV6-5 NA CASSPQGANVLTF TGTGCCAGCAGTCCGCAAGGGGCCAACGTCCTGACTTTC
TRBJ1-6 NA TRBV9 NA CASSVDTGNSPLHF TGTGCCAGCAGCGTAGATACAGGGAATTCACCCCTCCACTTT
TRBJ2-5 once TRBV12-3/TRBV12-4 NA CASSPYKGETQYF TGTGCCAGCAGCCCCTATAAGGGGGAGACCCAGTACTTC
TRBJ1-1 NA TRBV18 NA CASSNQMNTEAFF TGTGCCAGCTCAAATCAAATGAACACTGAAGCTTTCTTT
TRBJ2-2 few TRBV5-4 NA CASSPREWDTGELFF TGTGCCAGCAGCCCTCGGGAGTGGGACACCGGGGAGCTGTTTTTT
TRBJ2-1 NA TRBV4-2 TRBD2 CASSRDLAGGYNEQFF TGTGCCAGCAGCCGCGATCTAGCGGGAGGATACAATGAGCAGTTCTTC
TRBJ1-1 NA TRBV5-1 NA CASSRQDMNTEAFF TGCGCCAGCAGTCGACAGGACATGAACACTGAAGCTTTCTTT
TRBJ1-2 NA TRBV11-3 TRBD1 CASSSTGRQGRGYGYTF TGTGCCAGCAGCTCAACCGGGCGACAGGGTCGAGGCTATGGCTACACCTTC
TRBJ2-1 few TRBV5-4 TRBD2 CASSHQGGLEQFF TGTGCCAGCAGCCATCAGGGAGGGCTTGAGCAGTTCTTC
TRBJ2-3 few TRBV6-2/TRBV6-3 TRBD2 CASSSELAGGGTDTQYF TGTGCCAGCAGCTCCGAACTAGCGGGAGGGGGAACAGATACGCAGTATTTT
TRBJ2-2 NA TRBV5-4 NA CASSPRGGNTGELFF TGTGCCAGCAGCCCCCGAGGAGGAAACACCGGGGAGCTGTTTTTT
TRBJ2-7 few TRBV4-2 NA CASSQDPGPYEQYF TGTGCCAGCAGCCAAGATCCTGGGCCCTACGAGCAGTACTTC
TRBJ1-2 NA TRBV19 TRBD1 CASSSWTGSYGYTF TGTGCCAGTAGTTCCTGGACAGGGTCCTATGGCTACACCTTC
TRBJ2-1 NA TRBV5-4 NA CASSEAWDASRTSEQFF TGTGCCAGCAGCGAAGCGTGGGACGCGAGTCGGACTTCAGAGCAGTTCTTC
TRBJ1-2 NA TRBV18 NA CASSPAGRDNYGYTF TGTGCCAGCTCACCTGCTGGCAGAGATAACTATGGCTACACCTTC
TRBJ1-1 NA TRBV9 NA CASSANGGWANTEAFF TGTGCCAGCAGCGCAAACGGGGGGTGGGCCAACACTGAAGCTTTCTTT
TRBJ2-1 NA TRBV11-3 TRBD1 CASSPGQAIGEQFF TGTGCCAGCAGTCCGGGACAGGCTATCGGGGAGCAGTTCTTC
TRBJ2-7 NA TRBV18 NA CASSPPGRPGEQYF TGTGCCAGCTCACCTCCCGGGCGCCCGGGCGAGCAGTACTTC